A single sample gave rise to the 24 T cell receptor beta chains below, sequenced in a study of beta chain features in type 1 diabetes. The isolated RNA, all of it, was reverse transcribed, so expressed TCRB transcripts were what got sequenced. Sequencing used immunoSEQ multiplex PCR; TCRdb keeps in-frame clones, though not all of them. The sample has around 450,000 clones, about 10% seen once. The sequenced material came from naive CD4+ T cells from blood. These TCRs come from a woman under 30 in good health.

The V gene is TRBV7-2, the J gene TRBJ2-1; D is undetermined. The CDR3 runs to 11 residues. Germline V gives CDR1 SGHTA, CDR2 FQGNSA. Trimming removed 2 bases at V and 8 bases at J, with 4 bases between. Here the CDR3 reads CASSLTHEQFF. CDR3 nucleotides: TGTGCCAGCAGCTTAACTCATGAGCAGTTCTTC. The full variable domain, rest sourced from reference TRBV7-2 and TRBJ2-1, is GAGVSQSPSNKVTEKGKDVELRCDPISGHTALYWYRQSLGQGLEFLIYFQGNSAPDKSGLPSDRFSAERTGGSVSTLTIQRTQQEDSAVYLCASSLTHEQFFGPGTRLTVL.

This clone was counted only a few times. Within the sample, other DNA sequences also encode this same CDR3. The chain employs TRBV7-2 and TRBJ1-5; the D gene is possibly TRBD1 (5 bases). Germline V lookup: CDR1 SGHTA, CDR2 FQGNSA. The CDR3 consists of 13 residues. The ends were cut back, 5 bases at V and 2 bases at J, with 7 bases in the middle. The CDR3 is CASSAQGNQPQHF. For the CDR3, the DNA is TGTGCCAGCAGCGCACAGGGCAATCAGCCCCAGCATTTT.

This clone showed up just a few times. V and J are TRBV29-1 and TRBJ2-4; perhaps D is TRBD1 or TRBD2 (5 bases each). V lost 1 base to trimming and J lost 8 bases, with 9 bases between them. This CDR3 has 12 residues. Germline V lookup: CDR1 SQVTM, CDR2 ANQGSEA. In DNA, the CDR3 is TGCAGCGTTGAAGGGGGGTCGGACATTCAGTACTTC. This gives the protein CSVEGGSDIQYF.

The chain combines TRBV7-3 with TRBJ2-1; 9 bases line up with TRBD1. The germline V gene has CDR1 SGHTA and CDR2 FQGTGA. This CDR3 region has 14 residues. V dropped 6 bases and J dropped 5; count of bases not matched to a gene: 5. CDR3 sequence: CASSLGDRDNEQFF. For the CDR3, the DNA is TGTGCCAGCAGTCTTGGGGACAGGGACAATGAGCAGTTCTTC.

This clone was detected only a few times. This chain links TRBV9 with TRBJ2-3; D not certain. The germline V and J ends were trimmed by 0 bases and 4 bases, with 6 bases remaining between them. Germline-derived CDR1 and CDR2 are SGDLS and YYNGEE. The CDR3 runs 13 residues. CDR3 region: CASSVVLADTQYF. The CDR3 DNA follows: TGTGCCAGCAGCGTAGTGTTAGCAGATACGCAGTATTTT.

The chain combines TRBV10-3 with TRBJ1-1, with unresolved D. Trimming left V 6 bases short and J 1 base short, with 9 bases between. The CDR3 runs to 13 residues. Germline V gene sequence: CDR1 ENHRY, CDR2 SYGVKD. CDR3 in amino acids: CAIRVTRNTEAFF. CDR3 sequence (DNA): TGTGCCATCAGGGTGACGAGGAACACTGAAGCTTTCTTT.

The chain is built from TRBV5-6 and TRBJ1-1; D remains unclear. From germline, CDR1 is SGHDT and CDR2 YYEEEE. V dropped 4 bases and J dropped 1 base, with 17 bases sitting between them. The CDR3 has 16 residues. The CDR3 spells CASSIKWGVGNTEAFF. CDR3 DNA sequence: TGTGCCAGCAGCATAAAGTGGGGAGTAGGGAACACTGAAGCTTTCTTT.

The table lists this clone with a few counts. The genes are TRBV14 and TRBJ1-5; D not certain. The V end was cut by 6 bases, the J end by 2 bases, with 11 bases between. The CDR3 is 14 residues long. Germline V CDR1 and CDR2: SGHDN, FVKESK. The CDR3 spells CASSSGMGNQPQHF. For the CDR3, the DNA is TGTGCCAGCAGTAGCGGTATGGGCAATCAGCCCCAGCATTTT.

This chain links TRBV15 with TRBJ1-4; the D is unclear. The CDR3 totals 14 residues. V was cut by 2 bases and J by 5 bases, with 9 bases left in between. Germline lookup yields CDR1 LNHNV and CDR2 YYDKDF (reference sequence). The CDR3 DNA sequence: TGTGCCACCAGCAGACGAGAGGTGAATGAAAAACTGTTTTTT. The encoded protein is CATSRREVNEKLFF.

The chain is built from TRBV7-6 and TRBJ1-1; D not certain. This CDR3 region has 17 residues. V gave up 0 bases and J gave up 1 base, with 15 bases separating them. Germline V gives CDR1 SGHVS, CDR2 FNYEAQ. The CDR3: CASSLASRRWKNTEAFF. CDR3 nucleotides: TGTGCCAGCAGCTTAGCGTCCAGGAGGTGGAAGAACACTGAAGCTTTCTTT.

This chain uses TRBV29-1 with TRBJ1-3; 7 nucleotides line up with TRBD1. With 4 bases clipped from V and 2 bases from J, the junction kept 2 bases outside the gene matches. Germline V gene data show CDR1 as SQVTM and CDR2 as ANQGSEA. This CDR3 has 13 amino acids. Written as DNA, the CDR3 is TGCAGCGTTGTACAGGGGCCTGGAAACACCATATATTTT. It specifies CSVVQGPGNTIYF.

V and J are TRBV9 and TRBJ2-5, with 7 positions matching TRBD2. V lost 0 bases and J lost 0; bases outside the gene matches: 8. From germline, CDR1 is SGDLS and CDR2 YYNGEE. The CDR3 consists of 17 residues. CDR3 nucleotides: TGTGCCAGCAGCGTAGCGAGCGGGACCGTTTACCAAGAGACCCAGTACTTC. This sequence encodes CASSVASGTVYQETQYF.

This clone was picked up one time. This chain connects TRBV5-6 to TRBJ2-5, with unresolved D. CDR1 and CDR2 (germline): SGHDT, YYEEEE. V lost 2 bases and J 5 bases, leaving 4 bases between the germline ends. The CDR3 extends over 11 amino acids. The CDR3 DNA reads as TGTGCCAGCAGCTTTGACGAGACCCAGTACTTC. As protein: CASSFDETQYF.

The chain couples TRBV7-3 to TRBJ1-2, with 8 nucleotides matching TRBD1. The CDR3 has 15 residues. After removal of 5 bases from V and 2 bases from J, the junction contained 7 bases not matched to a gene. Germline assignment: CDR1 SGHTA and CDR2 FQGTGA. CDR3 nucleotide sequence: TGTGCCAGCAGCGACTCAGGGGGCGTCAACTATGGCTACACCTTC. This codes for CASSDSGGVNYGYTF.

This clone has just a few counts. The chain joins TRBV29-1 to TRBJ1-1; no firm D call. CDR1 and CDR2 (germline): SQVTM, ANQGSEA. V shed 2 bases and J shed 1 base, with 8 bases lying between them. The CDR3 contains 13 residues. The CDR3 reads CSVETQPNTEAFF. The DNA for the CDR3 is TGCAGCGTTGAAACACAGCCGAACACTGAAGCTTTCTTT.

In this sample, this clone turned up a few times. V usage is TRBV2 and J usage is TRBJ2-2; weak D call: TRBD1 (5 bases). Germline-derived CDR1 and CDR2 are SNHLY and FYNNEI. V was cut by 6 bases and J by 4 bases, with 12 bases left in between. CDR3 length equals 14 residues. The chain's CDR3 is CASRQGDVTGELFF. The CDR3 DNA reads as TGTGCCAGCAGGCAGGGCGATGTCACCGGGGAGCTGTTTTTT.

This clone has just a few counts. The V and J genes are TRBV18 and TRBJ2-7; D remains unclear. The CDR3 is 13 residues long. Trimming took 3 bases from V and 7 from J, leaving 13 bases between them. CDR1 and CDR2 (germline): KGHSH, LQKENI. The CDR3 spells CASSPPELAEQYF. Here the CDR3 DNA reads TGTGCCAGCTCACCTCCAGAACTGGCGGAGCAGTACTTC. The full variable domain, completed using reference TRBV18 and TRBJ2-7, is NAGVMQNPRHLVRRRGQEARLRCSPMKGHSHVYWYRQLPEEGLKFMVYLQKENIIDESGMPKERFSAEFPKEGPSILRIQQVVRGDSAAYFCASSPPELAEQYFGPGTRLTVT.

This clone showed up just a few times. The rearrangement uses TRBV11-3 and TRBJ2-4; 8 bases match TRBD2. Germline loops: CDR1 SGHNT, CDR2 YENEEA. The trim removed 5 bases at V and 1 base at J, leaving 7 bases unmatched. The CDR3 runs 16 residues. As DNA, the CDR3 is TGTGCCAGCAGCCTTAGACTAGCGTGGGCCAAAAACATTCAGTACTTC. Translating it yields CASSLRLAWAKNIQYF.

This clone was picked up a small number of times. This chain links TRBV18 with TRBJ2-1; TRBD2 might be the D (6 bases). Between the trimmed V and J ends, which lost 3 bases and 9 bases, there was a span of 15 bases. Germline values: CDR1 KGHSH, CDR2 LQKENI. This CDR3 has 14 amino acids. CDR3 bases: TGTGCCAGCTCACCGTTCTCGGGAGAAGGTGAGCAGTTCTTC. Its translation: CASSPFSGEGEQFF.

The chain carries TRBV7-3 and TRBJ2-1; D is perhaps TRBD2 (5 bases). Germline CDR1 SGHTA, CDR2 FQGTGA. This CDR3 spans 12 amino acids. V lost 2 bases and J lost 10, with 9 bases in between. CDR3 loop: CASSLAGKEQFF. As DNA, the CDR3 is TGTGCCAGCAGCTTAGCGGGCAAGGAGCAGTTCTTC.

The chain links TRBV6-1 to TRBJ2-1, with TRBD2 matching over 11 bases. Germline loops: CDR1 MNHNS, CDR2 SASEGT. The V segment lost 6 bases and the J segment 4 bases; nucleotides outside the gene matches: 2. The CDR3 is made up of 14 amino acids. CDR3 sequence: CASSRTSGYNEQFF. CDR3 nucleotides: TGTGCCAGCAGCCGGACTAGCGGGTACAATGAGCAGTTCTTC.

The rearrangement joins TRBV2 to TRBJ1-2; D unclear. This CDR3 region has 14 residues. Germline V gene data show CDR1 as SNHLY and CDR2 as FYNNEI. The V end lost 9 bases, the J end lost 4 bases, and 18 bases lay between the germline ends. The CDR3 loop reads CARRNAGTLYGYTF. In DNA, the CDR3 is TGTGCCAGACGGAATGCCGGTACCCTCTATGGCTACACCTTC.

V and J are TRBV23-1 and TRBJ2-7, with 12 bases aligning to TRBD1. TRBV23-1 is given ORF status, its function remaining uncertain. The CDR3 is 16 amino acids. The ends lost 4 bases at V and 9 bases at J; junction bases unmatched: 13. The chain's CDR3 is CASSREPGQGAAGQYV. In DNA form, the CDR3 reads TGCGCCAGCAGTCGAGAACCGGGACAGGGGGCAGCGGGGCAGTACGTC.

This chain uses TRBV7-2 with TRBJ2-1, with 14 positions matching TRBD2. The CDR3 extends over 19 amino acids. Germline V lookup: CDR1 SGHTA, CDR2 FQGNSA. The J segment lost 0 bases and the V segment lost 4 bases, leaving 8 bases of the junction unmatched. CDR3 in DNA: TGTGCCAGCAGCTCCACCGGGACTAGCGGGGGCAGCTCCTACAATGAGCAGTTCTTC. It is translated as CASSSTGTSGGSSYNEQFF.